One sample yielded the 15 T cell receptor beta chains listed below, sequenced in a study of radiation and T cells in renal cell carcinoma. Method: immunoSEQ multiplex PCR; TCRdb's copy keeps in-frame clones and lacks some. In the table there are roughly 49,000 clones, 80% of which are singletons. Time point denoted: blood 2 weeks post-SBRT. The treatment is: 15 Gy SBRT to primary tumor, nephrectomy 4 weeks later. Source: blood, taken from a patient whose treatment included radiotherapy and nephrectomy. The source is a woman between 65 and 79 years old with renal cell carcinoma.

The chain joins TRBV30 to TRBJ2-3; 7 bases agree with TRBD1. V was pared by 4 bases and J by 0 bases, with 1 base of the junction left unmatched. CDR1 is GTSNPN, CDR2 SVGIG, per germline (reference sequence). The CDR3 length is 13 residues. The CDR3 region has the DNA TGTGCCTGGAACAGGGGCAGCACAGATACGCAGTATTTT. The encoded protein is CAWNRGSTDTQYF. Drawing the rest from reference TRBV30 and TRBJ2-3, the complete variable domain is SQTIHQWPATLVQPVGSPLSLECTVEGTSNPNLYWYRQAAGRGLQLLFYSVGIGQISSEVPQNLSASRPQDRQFILSSKKLLLSDSGFYLCAWNRGSTDTQYFGPGTRLTVL.

The chain uses TRBV6-5 and TRBJ1-3; a possible D gene is TRBD1 (5 bases). Germline lookup yields CDR1 MNHEY and CDR2 SVGAGI. This CDR3 has 16 residues. The V end lost 4 bases, the J end lost 2 bases, and 15 bases lay between the germline ends. The CDR3 is CASSFQGSSTGNTIYF. In nucleotides, the CDR3 is TGTGCCAGCAGTTTTCAGGGTTCATCAACTGGAAACACCATATATTTT.

This clone was recorded only once. The CDR3 is CASSTGTSGGSSGEQYF. The CDR3 region has the DNA TGTGCCAGCAGCACTGGGACTAGCGGGGGCTCCTCCGGGGAGCAGTACTTC. The gene calls are TRBV11-2 and TRBJ2-7; 14 nucleotides line up with TRBD2. V dropped 5 bases and J dropped 7; count of bases not matched to a gene: 13. Germline CDR1 and CDR2: SGHAT and FQNNGV. This CDR3 is built from 17 residues.

The chain uses TRBV12-5 and TRBJ1-5; D uncertain. V lost 7 bases, J lost 2 bases, and 9 bases lay in between. This CDR3 contains 13 residues. Germline V gene sequence: CDR1 LGHNT, CDR2 FRNRAP. In DNA form, the CDR3 reads TGTGCTAGTGCCCCCGCAGGCAATCAGCCCCAGCATTTT. Translated: CASAPAGNQPQHF.

V and J are TRBV11-2 and TRBJ2-7; 9 positions agree with TRBD1. Trimming removed 5 bases from V and 5 bases from J; junction bases left unmatched: 10. The CDR3 sequence is 15 residues long. CDR1 and CDR2 from the germline V gene are SGHAT and FQNNGV. The CDR3 region has the DNA TGTGCCAGCAGCACTCGGACAGGGGTTACCGACGAGCAGTACTTC. It translates to CASSTRTGVTDEQYF.

The genes are TRBV18 and TRBJ2-7, with D possibly being TRBD2 (6 bases). Trimming stripped 2 bases from V and 2 bases from J, with 7 bases between. The germline V gene encodes CDR1 KGHSH and CDR2 LQKENI. The CDR3 sequence is 13 residues long. The CDR3 DNA is TGTGCCAGCTCACCAGCGGGGCCCTACGAGCAGTACTTC. It is translated as CASSPAGPYEQYF. Full variable domain (rest looked up from reference TRBV18 and TRBJ2-7): NAGVMQNPRHLVRRRGQEARLRCSPMKGHSHVYWYRQLPEEGLKFMVYLQKENIIDESGMPKERFSAEFPKEGPSILRIQQVVRGDSAAYFCASSPAGPYEQYFGPGTRLTVT.

The chain has TRBV13 and TRBJ1-1; 8 bases map to TRBD1. J lost 6 bases, V lost 5 bases, and 14 bases had no gene match. CDR3 size: 16 residues. CDR1 is PRHDT, CDR2 FYEKMQ, per germline (reference sequence). The chain's CDR3 is CASSLGQGRGLAEAFF. The CDR3 DNA reads TGTGCCAGCAGCCTCGGACAGGGCCGGGGCTTGGCTGAAGCTTTCTTT. Filled out from reference TRBV13 and TRBJ1-1, the complete variable domain reads AAGVIQSPRHLIKEKRETATLKCYPIPRHDTVYWYQQGPGQDPQFLISFYEKMQSDKGSIPDRFSAQQFSDYHSELNMSSLELGDSALYFCASSLGQGRGLAEAFFGQGTRLTVV.

The CDR3 coding sequence is TGCGCCAGCAGCCCCGGGTCCTACGGCAAGGGAGAGACCCAGTACTTC. Translated: CASSPGSYGKGETQYF. This chain joins TRBV5-1 and TRBJ2-5; D gene uncertain. From germline, CDR1 is SGHRS and CDR2 YFSETQ. The V end lost 4 bases, the J end lost 4 bases, and 20 bases lay between the germline ends. The CDR3 sequence is 16 residues long.

This clone was picked up one time. This chain links TRBV10-3 with TRBJ2-3, with 11 bases matching TRBD2. Germline trimming cut 10 bases from V and 5 bases from J; bases unmatched to any gene: 11. The germline gives CDR1 ENHRY, CDR2 SYGVKD. The CDR3 extends over 15 amino acids. This chain's CDR3 is CATSPGLAAQDTQYF. Written as DNA, the CDR3 is TGTGCCACCTCTCCGGGACTAGCGGCTCAAGATACGCAGTATTTT.

In its sample, this clone ranks as large (0.1 to 1%). V gene TRBV25-1 combines with J gene TRBJ1-1; D unclear. Germline V gives CDR1 MGHDK, CDR2 SYGVNS. The V end lost 3 bases, the J end lost 8 bases, and 10 bases lay between the germline ends. The CDR3 consists of 12 residues. The CDR3 loop reads CASSDGPREAFF. The CDR3 nucleotides read TGTGCCAGCAGTGACGGACCCAGGGAAGCTTTCTTT.

The chain combines TRBV7-9 with TRBJ2-4; either TRBD1 or TRBD2 may fit D (6 bases each). Looked up from germline, CDR1 is SEHNR and CDR2 is FQNEAQ (reference sequence). The CDR3 length is 14 residues. Trimming cost V 1 base and J 7 bases, with 11 bases left between them. The DNA of the CDR3 is TGTGCCAGCAGCTTAGTAGGGGGGTTCAACATTCAGTACTTC. Protein sequence: CASSLVGGFNIQYF.

V usage is TRBV25-1 and J usage is TRBJ2-3, with unresolved D. The CDR3 has 14 amino acids. Germline CDR1 MGHDK, CDR2 SYGVNS. The V end was cut by 7 bases, the J end by 2 bases, with 13 bases between. DNA of the CDR3: TGTGCCAGCACCCCAGGCCGAACCACAGATACGCAGTATTTT. Its protein is CASTPGRTTDTQYF.

V and J are TRBV5-1 and TRBJ2-3; tentative D call: TRBD2 (6 bases). Trimming shortened V by 0 bases and J by 5 bases, and 13 bases separated the two germline ends. This CDR3 has 15 amino acids. Germline CDR1 is SGHRS and CDR2 is YFSETQ. CDR3 region: CASSLGLGSEDTQYF. CDR3 nucleotide sequence: TGCGCCAGCAGCTTGGGACTAGGAAGTGAAGATACGCAGTATTTT.

The J gene is TRBJ2-1, the V gene TRBV5-4; TRBD2 matches at 8 bases. CDR3 length: 16 amino acids. V shed 0 bases, J shed 8 bases, and the junction held 10 bases outside the gene matches. Looked up from germline, CDR1 is SGHNT and CDR2 is YYREEE (reference sequence). The CDR3 spells CASSLEIGGRRDEQFF. In nucleotides, the CDR3 is TGTGCCAGCAGCTTGGAGATCGGCGGGAGGAGAGATGAGCAGTTCTTC.

The chain joins TRBV19 to TRBJ1-1, with D uncertain. The CDR3 covers 15 residues. Trimming left V 3 bases short and J 4 bases short, with 15 bases between. CDR1 LNHDA and CDR2 SQIVND come from the germline V gene (reference sequence). CDR3 coding DNA: TGTGCCAGTAGTATCGTCGGAGGCGGTGGCACTGAAGCTTTCTTT. Its protein is CASSIVGGGGTEAFF.